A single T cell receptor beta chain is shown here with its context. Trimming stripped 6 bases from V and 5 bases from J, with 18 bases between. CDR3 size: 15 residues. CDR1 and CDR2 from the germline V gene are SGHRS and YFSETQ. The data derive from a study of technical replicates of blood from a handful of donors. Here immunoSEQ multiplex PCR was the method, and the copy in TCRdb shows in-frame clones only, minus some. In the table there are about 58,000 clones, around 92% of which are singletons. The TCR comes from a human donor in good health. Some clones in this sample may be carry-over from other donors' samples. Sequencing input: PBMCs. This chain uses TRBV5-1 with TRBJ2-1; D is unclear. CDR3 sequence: CASTSDSTWNNEQFF. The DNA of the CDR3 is TGCGCCAGCACTTCTGACTCGACCTGGAACAATGAGCAGTTCTTC.